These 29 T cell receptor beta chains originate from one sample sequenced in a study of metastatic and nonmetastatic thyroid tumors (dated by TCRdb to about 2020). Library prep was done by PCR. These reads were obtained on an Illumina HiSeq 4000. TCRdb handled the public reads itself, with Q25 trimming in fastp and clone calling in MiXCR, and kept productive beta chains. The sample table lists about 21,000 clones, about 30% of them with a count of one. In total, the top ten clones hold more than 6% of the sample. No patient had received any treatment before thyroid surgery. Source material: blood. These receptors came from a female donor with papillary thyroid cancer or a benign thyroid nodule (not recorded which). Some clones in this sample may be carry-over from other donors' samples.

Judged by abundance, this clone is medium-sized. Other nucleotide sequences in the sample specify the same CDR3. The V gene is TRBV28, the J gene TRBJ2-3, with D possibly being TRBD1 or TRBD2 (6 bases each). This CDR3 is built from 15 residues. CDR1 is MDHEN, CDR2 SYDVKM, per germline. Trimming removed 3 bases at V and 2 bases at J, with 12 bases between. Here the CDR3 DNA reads TGTGCCAGCAGTTTGGAGGGACAAAACACAGATACGCAGTATTTT. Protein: CASSLEGQNTDTQYF.

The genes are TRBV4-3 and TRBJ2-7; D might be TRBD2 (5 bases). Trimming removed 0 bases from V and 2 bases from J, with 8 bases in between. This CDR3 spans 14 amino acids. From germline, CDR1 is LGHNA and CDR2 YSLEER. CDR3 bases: TGCGCCAGCAGCCAAGAGGCGGGTCCCTACGAGCAGTACTTC. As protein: CASSQEAGPYEQYF.

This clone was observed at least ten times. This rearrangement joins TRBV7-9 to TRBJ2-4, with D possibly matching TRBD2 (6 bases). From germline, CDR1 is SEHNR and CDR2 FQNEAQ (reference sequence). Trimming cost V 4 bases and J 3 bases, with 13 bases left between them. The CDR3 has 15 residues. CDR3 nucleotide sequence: TGTGCCAGCAGCTCTCCTGAGGACTACAAAAACATTCAGTACTTC. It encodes CASSSPEDYKNIQYF.

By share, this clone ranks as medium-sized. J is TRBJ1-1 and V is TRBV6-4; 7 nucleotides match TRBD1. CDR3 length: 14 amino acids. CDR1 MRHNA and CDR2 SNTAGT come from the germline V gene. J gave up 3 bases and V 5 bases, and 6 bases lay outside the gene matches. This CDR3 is CASSPGGEDTEAFF. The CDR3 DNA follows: TGTGCCAGCAGTCCAGGGGGAGAGGACACTGAAGCTTTCTTT.

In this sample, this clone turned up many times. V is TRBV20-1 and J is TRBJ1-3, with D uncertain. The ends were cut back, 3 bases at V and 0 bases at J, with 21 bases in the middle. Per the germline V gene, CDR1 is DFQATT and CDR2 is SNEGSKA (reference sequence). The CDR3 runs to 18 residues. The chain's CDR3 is CSASLDLNPLSSGNTIYF. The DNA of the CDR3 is TGCAGTGCTAGTCTCGATCTAAATCCCCTTAGCTCTGGAAACACCATATATTTT.

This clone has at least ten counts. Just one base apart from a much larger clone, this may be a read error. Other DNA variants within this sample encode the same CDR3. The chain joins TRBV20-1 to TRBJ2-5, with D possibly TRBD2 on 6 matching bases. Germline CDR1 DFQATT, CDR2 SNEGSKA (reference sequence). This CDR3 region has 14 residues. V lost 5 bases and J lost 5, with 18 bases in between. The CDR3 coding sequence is TGCAGTGCTCGGAAACTAGCTTTTGGGGAGACCCAGTACTTC. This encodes CSARKLAFGETQYF.

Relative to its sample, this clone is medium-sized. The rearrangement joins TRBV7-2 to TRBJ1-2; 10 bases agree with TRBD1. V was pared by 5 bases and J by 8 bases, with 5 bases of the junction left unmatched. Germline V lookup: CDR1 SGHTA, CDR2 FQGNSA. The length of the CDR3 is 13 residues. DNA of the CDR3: TGTGCCAGCAGCCCAGACAGGGGGCAAGGCTACACCTTC. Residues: CASSPDRGQGYTF.

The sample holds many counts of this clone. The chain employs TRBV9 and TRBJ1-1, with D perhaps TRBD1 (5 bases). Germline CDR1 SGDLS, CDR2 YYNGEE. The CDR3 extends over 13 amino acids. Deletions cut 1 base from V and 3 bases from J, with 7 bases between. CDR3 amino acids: CASSVTGYTEAFF. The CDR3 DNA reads TGTGCCAGCAGCGTAACAGGTTACACTGAAGCTTTCTTT.

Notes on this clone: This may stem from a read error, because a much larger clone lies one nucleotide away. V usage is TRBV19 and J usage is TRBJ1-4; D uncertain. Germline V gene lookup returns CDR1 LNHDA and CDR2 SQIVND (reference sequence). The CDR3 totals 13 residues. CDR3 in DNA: TGTGCCAGTAGTATAACGACCCAAAGCGAACTGGTTTTT. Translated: CASSITTQSELVF.

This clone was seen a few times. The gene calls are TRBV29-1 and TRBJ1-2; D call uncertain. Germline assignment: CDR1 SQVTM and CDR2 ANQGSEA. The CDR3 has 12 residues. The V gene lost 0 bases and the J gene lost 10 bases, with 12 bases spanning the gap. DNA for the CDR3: TGCAGCGTTGAAGATCGGCCAAGGGCCTACACCTTC. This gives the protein CSVEDRPRAYTF.

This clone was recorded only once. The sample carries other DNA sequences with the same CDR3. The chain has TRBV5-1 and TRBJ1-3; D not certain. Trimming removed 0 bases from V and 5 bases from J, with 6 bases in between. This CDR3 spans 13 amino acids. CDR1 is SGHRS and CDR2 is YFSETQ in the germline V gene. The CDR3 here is CASSLDFRNTIYF. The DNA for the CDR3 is TGCGCCAGCAGCTTGGATTTTAGAAACACCATATATTTT.

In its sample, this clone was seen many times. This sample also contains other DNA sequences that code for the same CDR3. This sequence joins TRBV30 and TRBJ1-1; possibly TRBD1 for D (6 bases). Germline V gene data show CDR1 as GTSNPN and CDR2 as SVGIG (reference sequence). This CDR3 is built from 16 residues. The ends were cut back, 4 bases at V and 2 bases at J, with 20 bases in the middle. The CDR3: CAWNPPGTRKNTEAFF. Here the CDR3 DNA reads TGTGCCTGGAACCCCCCCGGGACACGGAAAAACACTGAAGCTTTCTTT.

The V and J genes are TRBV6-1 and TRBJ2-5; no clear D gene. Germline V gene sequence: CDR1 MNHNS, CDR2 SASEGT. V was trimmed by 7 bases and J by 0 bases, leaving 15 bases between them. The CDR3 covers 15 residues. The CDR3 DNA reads TGTGCCAGCAAAATGGGCTCGTCTTACCAAGAGACCCAGTACTTC. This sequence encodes CASKMGSSYQETQYF.

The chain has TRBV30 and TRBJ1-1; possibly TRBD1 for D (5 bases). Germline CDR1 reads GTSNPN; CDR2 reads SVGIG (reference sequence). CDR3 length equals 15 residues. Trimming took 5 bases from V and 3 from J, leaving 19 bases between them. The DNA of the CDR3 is TGTGCCTGGGGCCGGGGGGATGGGGTGGACACTGAAGCTTTCTTT. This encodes CAWGRGDGVDTEAFF.

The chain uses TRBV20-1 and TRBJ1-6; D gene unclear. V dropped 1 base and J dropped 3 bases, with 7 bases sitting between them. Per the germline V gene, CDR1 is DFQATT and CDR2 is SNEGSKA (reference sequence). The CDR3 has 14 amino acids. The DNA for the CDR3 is TGCAGTGCTAGAGTCTACGACTATAATTCACCCCTCCACTTT. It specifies CSARVYDYNSPLHF.

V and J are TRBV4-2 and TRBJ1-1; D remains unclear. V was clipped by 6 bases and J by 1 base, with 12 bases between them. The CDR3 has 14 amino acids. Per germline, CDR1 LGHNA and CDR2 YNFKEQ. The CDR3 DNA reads TGTGCCAGCAGTCCCGGGTCGAAGAACACTGAAGCTTTCTTT. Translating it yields CASSPGSKNTEAFF.

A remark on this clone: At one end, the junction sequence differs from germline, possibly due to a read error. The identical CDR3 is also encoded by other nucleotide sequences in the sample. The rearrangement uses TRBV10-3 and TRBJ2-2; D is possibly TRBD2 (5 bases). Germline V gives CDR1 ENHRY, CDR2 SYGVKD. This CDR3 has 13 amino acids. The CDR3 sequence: CAISVEGTGELFF. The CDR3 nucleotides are TGTGCCATCAGTGTAGAGGGTACCGGGGAGCTTTTTTTT.

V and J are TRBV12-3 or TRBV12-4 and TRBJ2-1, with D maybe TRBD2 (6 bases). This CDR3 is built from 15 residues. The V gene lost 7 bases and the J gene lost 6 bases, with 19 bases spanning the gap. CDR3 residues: CASTAKTRGINEQFF. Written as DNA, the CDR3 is TGTGCCAGCACCGCCAAGACTAGAGGGATCAATGAGCAGTTCTTC.

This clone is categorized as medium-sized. This chain's CDR3 is CASSQREGTGELFF. CDR3 bases: TGTGCCAGCAGTCAGCGGGAGGGGACCGGGGAGCTGTTTTTT. V usage is TRBV12-3 or TRBV12-4 and J usage is TRBJ2-2; the match to TRBD2 covers 10 bases. The CDR3 runs to 14 residues. Losses at the gene ends were 5 bases for V and 5 bases for J; bases not matched to a gene: 2.

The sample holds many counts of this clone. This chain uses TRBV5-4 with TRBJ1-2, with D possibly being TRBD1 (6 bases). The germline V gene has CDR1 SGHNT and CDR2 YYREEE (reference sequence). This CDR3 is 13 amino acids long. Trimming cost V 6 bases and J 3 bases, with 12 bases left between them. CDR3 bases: TGTGCCAGCACCGGGCCAGGGGACTATGGCTACACCTTC. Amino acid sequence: CASTGPGDYGYTF.

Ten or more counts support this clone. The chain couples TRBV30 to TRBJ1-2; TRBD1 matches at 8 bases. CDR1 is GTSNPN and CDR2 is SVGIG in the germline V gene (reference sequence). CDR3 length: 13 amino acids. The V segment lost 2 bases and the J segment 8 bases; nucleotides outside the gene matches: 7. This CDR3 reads CAWSPTGAEGYTF. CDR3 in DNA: TGTGCCTGGAGTCCGACAGGGGCGGAAGGCTACACCTTC.

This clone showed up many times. The CDR3, as DNA: TGTGCCAGCAGTTACGAAAGCTCTGGGGCCAACGTCCTGACTTTC. Protein sequence: CASSYESSGANVLTF. The V call is TRBV6-2 or TRBV6-3, the J call TRBJ2-6; D remains ambiguous. In germline, CDR1 is MNHEY, CDR2 SVGEGT. The V end was cut by 2 bases, the J end by 0 bases, with 5 bases between. The length of the CDR3 is 15 residues.

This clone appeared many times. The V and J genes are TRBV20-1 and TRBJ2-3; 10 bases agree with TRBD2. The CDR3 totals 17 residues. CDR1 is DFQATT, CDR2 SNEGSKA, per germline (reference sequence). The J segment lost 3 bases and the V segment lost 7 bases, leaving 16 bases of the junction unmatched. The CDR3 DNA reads TGCAGTGTGATCAGGGCTAGCGGGAGTACCGGTACAGATACGCAGTATTTT. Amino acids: CSVIRASGSTGTDTQYF.

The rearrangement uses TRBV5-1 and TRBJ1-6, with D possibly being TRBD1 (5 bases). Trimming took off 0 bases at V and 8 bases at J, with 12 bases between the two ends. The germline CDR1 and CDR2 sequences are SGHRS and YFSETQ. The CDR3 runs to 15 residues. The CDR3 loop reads CASSLDGGSDSPLHF. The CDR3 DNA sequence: TGCGCCAGCAGCTTGGATGGGGGGTCGGATTCACCCCTCCACTTT. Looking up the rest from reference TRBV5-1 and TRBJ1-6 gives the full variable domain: KAGVTQTPRYLIKTRGQQVTLSCSPISGHRSVSWYQQTPGQGLQFLFEYFSETQRNKGNFPGRFSGRQFSNSRSEMNVSTLELGDSALYLCASSLDGGSDSPLHFGNGTRLTVT.

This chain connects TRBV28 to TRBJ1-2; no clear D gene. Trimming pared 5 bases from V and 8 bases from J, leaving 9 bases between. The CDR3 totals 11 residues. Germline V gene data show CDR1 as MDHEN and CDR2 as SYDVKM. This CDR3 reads CASSLAGGYTF. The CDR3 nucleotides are TGTGCCAGCAGTCTGGCCGGGGGCTACACCTTC.

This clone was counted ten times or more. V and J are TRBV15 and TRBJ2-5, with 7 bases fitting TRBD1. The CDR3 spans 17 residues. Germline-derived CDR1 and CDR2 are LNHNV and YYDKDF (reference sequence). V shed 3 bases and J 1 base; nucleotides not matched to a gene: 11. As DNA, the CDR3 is TGTGCCACCAGCAGTGGGACCTGGGACAGAATCCAAGAGACCCAGTACTTC. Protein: CATSSGTWDRIQETQYF.

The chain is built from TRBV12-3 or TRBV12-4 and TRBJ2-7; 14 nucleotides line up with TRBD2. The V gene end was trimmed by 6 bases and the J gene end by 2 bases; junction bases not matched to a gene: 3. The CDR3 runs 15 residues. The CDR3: CASRGTSGGTYEQYF. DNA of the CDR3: TGTGCCAGCAGGGGGACTAGCGGGGGTACCTACGAGCAGTACTTC.

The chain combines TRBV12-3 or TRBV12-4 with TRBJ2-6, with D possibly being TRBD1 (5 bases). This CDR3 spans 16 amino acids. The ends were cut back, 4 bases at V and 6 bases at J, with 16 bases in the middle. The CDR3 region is CASSWYRQVVANVLTF. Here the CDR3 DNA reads TGTGCCAGCAGTTGGTACAGGCAAGTTGTGGCCAACGTCCTGACTTTC.

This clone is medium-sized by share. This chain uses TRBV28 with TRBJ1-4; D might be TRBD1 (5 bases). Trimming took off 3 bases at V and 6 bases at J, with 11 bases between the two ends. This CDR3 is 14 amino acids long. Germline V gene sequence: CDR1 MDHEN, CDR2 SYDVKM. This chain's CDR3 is CASSFQGTDEKLFF. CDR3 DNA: TGTGCCAGCAGTTTTCAAGGGACGGATGAAAAACTGTTTTTT.